This entry describes one T cell receptor beta chain. The antigen remains undetermined. TCRdb ran MiXCR on the RACE reads and lists one entry per CDR3 protein. This sample has 240,000 or so distinct CDR3 sequences, with about 9% found just once. The record originates from a study of human T cells and chemical hapten exposure. General study results and limits: The study found expanded TCRs formed significantly more large CDR3 similarity clusters than controls.

Time point in this sample: pre-sensitization, week 0. Treatment meaning: therapeutic diphenylcyclopropenone sensitization with weekly scalp DPC. Germline V gives CDR1 MNHEY, CDR2 SMNVEV (reference sequence). The CDR3 is made up of 14 amino acids. V lost 4 bases and J lost 8; bases outside the gene matches: 9. The sample here was whole blood, taken in connection with sensitization to the hapten diphenylcyclopropenone (DPC). The V and J genes are TRBV27 and TRBJ2-3; 7 nucleotides agree with TRBD2. This TCR was sampled from a woman in her 40s with alopecia areata. Some clones in this sample may be carry-over from other donors' samples. The CDR3 protein is CASSSAGFLGTQYF. CDR3 nucleotides: TGTGCCAGCAGTTCAGCGGGGTTCTTGGGTACGCAGTATTTT.